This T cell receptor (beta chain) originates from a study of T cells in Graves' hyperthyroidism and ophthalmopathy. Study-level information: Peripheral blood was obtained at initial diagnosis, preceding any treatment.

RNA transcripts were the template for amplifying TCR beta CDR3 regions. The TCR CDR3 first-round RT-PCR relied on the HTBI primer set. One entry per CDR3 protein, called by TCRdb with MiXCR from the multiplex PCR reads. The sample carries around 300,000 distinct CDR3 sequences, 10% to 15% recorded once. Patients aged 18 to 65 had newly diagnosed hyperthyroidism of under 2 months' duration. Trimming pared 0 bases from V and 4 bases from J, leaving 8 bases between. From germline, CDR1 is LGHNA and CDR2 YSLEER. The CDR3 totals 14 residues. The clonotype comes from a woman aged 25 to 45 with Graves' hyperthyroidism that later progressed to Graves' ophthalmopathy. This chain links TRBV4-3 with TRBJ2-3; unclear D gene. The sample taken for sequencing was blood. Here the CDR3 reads CASSQEVWADTQYF. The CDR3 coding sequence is TGCGCCAGCAGCCAAGAGGTCTGGGCAGATACGCAGTATTTT.